Sequencing of this T cell receptor beta chain was carried out in a study of T cell repertoires in cytomegalovirus infection. This clonotype was seen only a few times. What it recognizes is unknown. TCRdb analysed the reads with MiXCR anew, one entry per CDR3 protein. The sample lists roughly 49,000 distinct CDR3 sequences, over 20% occurring once. The sequenced sample was CD8+ T cells from cultured PBMCs, obtained from culture after CMV antigen stimulation. This receptor was identified in a human donor in good health (CMV status not recorded). Some clones in this sample may be carry-over from other donors' samples.

The CDR3 nucleotides are TGTGCCAGTCAGGCTGGGGCCAACGTCCTGACTTTC. This translates into CASQAGANVLTF. The chain combines TRBV19 with TRBJ2-6; no reliable D call. CDR1 and CDR2 (germline): LNHDA, SQIVND (reference sequence). The length of the CDR3 is 12 residues. Trimming pared 8 bases from V and 2 bases from J, leaving 4 bases between.